This T cell receptor beta chain was profiled in a study of blood T cell repertoires in COVID-19 (dated by TCRdb to about 2020). General notes on the study: The collaborator samples originated in the United States, Italy and Spain and spanned the acute and convalescent phases of COVID-19. The material from the prospective study consisted of cDNA or gDNA derived from T cells, B-cell-depleted T cells, or PBMCs. Subjects who had been exposed to COVID-19, were actively infected with it, or had recovered from it provided the deeply sampled blood TCRbeta repertoires that made up the dataset. The repertoires were made available in a free public database intended to serve as a resource for research on the immune response to SARS-CoV-2. The samples were drawn from the first 160 participants of the ongoing ImmuneRACE study and from some 1,300 subjects provided by 6 global collaborators. The sample metadata nearly always contained a de-identified subject ID, COVID-19 status, age in years and sex. Where available, HLA class I and class II types were taken from metadata supplied by the sample provider and were not determined by assay-based typing.

CDR1 and CDR2 (LGHDT, YNNKEL) derive from the germline V gene (reference sequence). V gives up 0 bases and J gives up 4 bases, and the segment between their germline ends measures 13 bases. The CDR3 contains 16 residues, cysteine and phenylalanine counted. This entry keeps only the CDR3 DNA: 48 bases, framed from base 1. A single count supports this clone. The antigen this receptor binds is unknown. Base qualities are not at hand, and no much larger clone is one base apart. Overall study results and their limits: The amount of clinical and demographic metadata varied by source and participant and was provided uncurated.

TCRbeta CDR3 regions were amplified from genomic DNA by means of the immunoSEQ Assay, a bias-controlled multiplex PCR. The paper's data handling went like this. Within the assay, amplification of reference gene primers was used to estimate how many nucleated cells each sample contained. To quantify the absolute abundance of each unique TCRbeta CDR3 rearrangement, sequence reads were collapsed and filtered. Productive Simpson clonality was computed per sample as the square root of Simpson's diversity index over productive rearrangements. TCRdb obtained this table from immuneACCESS and retained in-frame rearrangements with V and J assigned. These tables miss some clones; where compared with another copy, unresolved V genes account for less than half of the shortfall, and the remainder is unexplained. Clone size and the V and J calls come from that table; the DNA yielded D and trimming. The sample profile shows about 220,000 clones; approximately 80% of them were found once. The ten largest make up roughly 8.7% of the sample.

Whole blood was collected in K2EDTA tubes by collaborating institutions according to the institutions' own protocols. For TCRbeta analysis, collaborators shipped samples in one of three forms: frozen whole blood, isolated PBMCs, or DNA extracted from either of those sample types. Source material: peripheral blood. The clonotype comes from a man aged 50 to 60 with active or convalescent COVID-19. The chain links TRBV3-1 (or the pseudogene TRBV3-2) with TRBJ2-1; D gene: possibly TRBD2, on 6 matching bases. The CDR3 has the sequence CASSQDLGREYNEQFF. The DNA sequence reads TGTGCCAGCAGCCAAGATCTTGGGCGGGAATACAATGAGCAGTTCTTC.